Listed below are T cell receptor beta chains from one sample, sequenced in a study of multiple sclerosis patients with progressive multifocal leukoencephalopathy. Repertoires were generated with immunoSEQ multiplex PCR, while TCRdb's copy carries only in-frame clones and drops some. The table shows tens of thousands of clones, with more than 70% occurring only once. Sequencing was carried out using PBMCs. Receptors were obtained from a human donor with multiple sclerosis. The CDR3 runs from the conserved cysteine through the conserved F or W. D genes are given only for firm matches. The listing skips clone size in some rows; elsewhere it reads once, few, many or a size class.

CDR3aa: CASSLSTDRGLGYGYTF
CDR3nt: TGTGCCAGCAGTTTATCGACGGACAGGGGACTTGGCTATGGCTACACCTTC
d_gene: TRBD1
v_gene: TRBV27
abundance: NA
j_gene: TRBJ1-2

CDR3aa: CASSDRAIGELFF
CDR3nt: TGTGCCAGCAGCGACAGGGCGATCGGGGAGCTGTTTTTT
d_gene: TRBD1
v_gene: TRBV27
abundance: NA
j_gene: TRBJ2-2

CDR3aa: CASSSGLAGGSTDTQYF
CDR3nt: TGCGCCAGCAGCTCGGGACTAGCGGGGGGTTCCACAGATACGCAGTATTTT
d_gene: TRBD2
v_gene: TRBV5-1
abundance: NA
j_gene: TRBJ2-3

CDR3aa: CASSQGILPSYGYTF
CDR3nt: TGCGCCAGCAGCCAAGGTATCCTTCCGAGCTATGGCTACACCTTC
d_gene: NA
v_gene: TRBV4-1
abundance: NA
j_gene: TRBJ1-2

CDR3aa: CASSYERGPTDTQYF
CDR3nt: TGTGCCAGCAGTTACGAGCGGGGGCCCACAGATACGCAGTATTTT
d_gene: TRBD2
v_gene: TRBV6-5
abundance: once
j_gene: TRBJ2-3

CDR3aa: CASSFQGEVGSQPQHF
CDR3nt: TGTGCCAGCAGCTTCCAGGGCGAGGTTGGTAGTCAGCCCCAGCATTTT
d_gene: NA
v_gene: TRBV7-2
abundance: NA
j_gene: TRBJ1-5

CDR3aa: CASSSEISTQHF
CDR3nt: TGTGCCAGCAGTTCCGAAATCTCGACCCAGCATTTT
d_gene: NA
v_gene: TRBV2
abundance: NA
j_gene: TRBJ1-5

CDR3aa: CASSPYRRTDTQYF
CDR3nt: TGTGCCAGCAGTCCTTACAGGAGGACAGATACGCAGTATTTT
d_gene: NA
v_gene: TRBV27
abundance: NA
j_gene: TRBJ2-3

CDR3aa: CASSPGGISGYGYTF
CDR3nt: TGCGCCAGCAGCCCGGGGGGGATTTCGGGCTATGGCTACACCTTC
d_gene: NA
v_gene: TRBV5-1
abundance: NA
j_gene: TRBJ1-2

CDR3aa: CAWSPGTEGRGGYTF
CDR3nt: TGTGCCTGGAGTCCCGGGACAGAGGGAAGGGGTGGCTACACCTTC
d_gene: TRBD1
v_gene: TRBV30
abundance: NA
j_gene: TRBJ1-2

CDR3aa: CASSLQGDGYTF
CDR3nt: TGTGCCAGCTCACTACAGGGGGATGGCTACACCTTC
d_gene: TRBD1
v_gene: TRBV18
abundance: NA
j_gene: TRBJ1-2